The source of this T cell receptor beta chain is a study of T cell responses to AZD1222 COVID-19 vaccine. Study-wide results and limits: Clonal diversity may have been underestimated, and the donors were mostly white British, with more females than males. Reportedly, nearly half the spike-specific TCRs target unmutated variant regions. Vaccine-associated CD4 TCRs spanned spike, dominant at 160-218 and 743-854.

Trimming took off 7 bases at V and 5 bases at J, with 20 bases between the two ends. The CDR3 contains 14 residues. CDR1 and CDR2 from the germline V gene are SQVTM and ANQGSEA. A remark on this clone: Its target is not known.

Here immunoSEQ multiplex PCR was the method, and the copy in TCRdb shows in-frame clones only, minus some. The table has approximately 110,000 clones, approximately 85% seen once; the top ten hold 3.5% to 4.5%. The clonotype originates from an adult who received the AZD1222 COVID-19 vaccine. The rearrangement joins TRBV29-1 to TRBJ1-1; D is possibly TRBD1 (6 bases). Sequencing was performed on peripheral blood, taken 28 days after the second AZD1222 dose. CDR3 nucleotides: TGCAGCGCGGGGAAAGGGGTTCAGGGGACTGAAGCTTTCTTT. Translation: CSAGKGVQGTEAFF.